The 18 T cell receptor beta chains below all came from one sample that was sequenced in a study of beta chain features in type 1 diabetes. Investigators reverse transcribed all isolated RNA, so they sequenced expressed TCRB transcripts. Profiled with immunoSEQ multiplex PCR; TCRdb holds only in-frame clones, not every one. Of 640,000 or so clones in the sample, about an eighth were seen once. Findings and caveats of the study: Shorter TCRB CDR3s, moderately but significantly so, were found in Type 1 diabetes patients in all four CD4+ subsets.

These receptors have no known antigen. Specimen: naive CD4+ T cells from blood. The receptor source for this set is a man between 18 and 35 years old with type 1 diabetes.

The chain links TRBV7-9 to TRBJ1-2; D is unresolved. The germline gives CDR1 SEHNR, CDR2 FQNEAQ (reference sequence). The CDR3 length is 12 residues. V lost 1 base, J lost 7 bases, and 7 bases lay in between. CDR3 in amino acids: CASSLGDRGYTF. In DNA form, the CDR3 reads TGTGCCAGCAGCTTAGGGGATCGTGGCTACACCTTC.

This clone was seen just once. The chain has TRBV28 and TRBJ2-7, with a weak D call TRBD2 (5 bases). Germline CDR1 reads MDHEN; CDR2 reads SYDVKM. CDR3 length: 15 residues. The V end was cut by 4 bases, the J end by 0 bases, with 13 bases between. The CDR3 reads CASSYRETISYEQYF. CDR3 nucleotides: TGTGCCAGCAGTTACCGGGAAACTATCTCCTACGAGCAGTACTTC.

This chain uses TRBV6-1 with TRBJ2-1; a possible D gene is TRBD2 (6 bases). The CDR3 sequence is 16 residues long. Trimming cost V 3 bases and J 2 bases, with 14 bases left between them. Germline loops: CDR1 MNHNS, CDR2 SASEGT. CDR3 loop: CASSDIWDFTYNEQFF. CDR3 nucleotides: TGTGCCAGCAGTGACATTTGGGACTTTACCTACAATGAGCAGTTCTTC.

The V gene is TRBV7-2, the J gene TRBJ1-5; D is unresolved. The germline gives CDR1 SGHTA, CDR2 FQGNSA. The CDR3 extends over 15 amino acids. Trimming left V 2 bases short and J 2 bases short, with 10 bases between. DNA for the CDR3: TGTGCCAGCAGCTTATACCGGGGTGGCAATCAGCCCCAGCATTTT. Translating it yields CASSLYRGGNQPQHF.

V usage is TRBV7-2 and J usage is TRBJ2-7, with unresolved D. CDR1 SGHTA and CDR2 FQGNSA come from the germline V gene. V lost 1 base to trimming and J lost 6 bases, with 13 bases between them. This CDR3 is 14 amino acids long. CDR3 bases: TGTGCCAGCAGCTTAGGCCTACAATTTGCCGAGCAGTACTTC. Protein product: CASSLGLQFAEQYF.

CDR3 sequence: CASSSDGWTVAQYF. CDR3 DNA sequence: TGTGCCAGCAGTTCTGATGGGTGGACGGTTGCGCAGTATTTT. The chain links TRBV6-5 to TRBJ2-3; D unresolved. Germline V gives CDR1 MNHEY, CDR2 SVGAGI. The CDR3 runs 14 residues. V lost 4 bases and J 10 bases, leaving 18 bases between the germline ends.

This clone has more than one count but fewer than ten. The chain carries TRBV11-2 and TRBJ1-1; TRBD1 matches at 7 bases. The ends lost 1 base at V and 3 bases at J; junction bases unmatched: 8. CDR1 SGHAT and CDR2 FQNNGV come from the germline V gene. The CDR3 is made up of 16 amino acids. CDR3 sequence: CASSLVALTGDTEAFF. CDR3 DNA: TGTGCCAGCAGCTTAGTCGCCCTCACAGGGGACACTGAAGCTTTCTTT.

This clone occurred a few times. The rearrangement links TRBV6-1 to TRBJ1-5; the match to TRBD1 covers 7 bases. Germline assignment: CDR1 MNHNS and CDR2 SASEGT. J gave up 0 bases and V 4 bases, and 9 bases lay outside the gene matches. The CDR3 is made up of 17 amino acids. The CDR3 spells CASSAPQGLGSNQPQHF. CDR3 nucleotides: TGTGCCAGCAGTGCACCACAGGGGCTGGGTAGCAATCAGCCCCAGCATTTT.

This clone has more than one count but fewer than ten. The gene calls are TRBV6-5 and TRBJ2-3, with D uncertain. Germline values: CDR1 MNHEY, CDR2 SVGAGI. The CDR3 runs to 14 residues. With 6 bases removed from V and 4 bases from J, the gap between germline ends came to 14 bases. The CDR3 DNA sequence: TGTGCCAGCAGCCGTAAACCCCAGCCAGATACGCAGTATTTT. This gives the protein CASSRKPQPDTQYF.

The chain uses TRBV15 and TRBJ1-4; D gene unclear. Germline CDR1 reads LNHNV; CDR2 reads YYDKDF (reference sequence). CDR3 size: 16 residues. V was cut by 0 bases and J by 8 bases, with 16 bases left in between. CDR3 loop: CATSRDLGAGGEKLFF. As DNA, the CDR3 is TGTGCCACCAGCAGAGATCTGGGCGCGGGAGGCGAAAAACTGTTTTTT.

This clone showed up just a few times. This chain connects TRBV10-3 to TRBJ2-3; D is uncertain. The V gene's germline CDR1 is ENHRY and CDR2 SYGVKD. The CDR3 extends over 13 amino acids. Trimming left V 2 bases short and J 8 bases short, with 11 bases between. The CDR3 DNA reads TGTGCCATCAGTGAGAGCCCTCCTCCTACGCAGTATTTT. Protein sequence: CAISESPPPTQYF.

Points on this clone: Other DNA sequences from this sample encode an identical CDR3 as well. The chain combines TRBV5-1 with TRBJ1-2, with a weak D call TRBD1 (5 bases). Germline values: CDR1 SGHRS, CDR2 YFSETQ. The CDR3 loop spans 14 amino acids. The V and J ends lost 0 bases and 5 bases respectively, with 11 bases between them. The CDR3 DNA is TGCGCCAGCAGCTTGGGACAAGAGGGGTATGGCTACACCTTC. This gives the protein CASSLGQEGYGYTF. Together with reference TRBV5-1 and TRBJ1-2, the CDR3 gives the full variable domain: KAGVTQTPRYLIKTRGQQVTLSCSPISGHRSVSWYQQTPGQGLQFLFEYFSETQRNKGNFPGRFSGRQFSNSRSEMNVSTLELGDSALYLCASSLGQEGYGYTFGSGTRLTVV.

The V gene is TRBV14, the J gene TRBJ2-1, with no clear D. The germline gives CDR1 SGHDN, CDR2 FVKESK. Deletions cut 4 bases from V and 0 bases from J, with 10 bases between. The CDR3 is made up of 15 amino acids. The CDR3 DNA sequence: TGTGCCAGCAGCCCTACTCAGTACTCCTACAATGAGCAGTTCTTC. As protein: CASSPTQYSYNEQFF.

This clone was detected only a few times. Written as DNA, the CDR3 is TGTGCCAGCAGTACCGGGGCCCAAGAGACCCAGTACTTC. It translates to CASSTGAQETQYF. The V gene is TRBV6-5, the J gene TRBJ2-5; D may correspond to TRBD1 or TRBD2 (5 bases each). The V and J ends lost 5 bases and 1 base respectively, with 8 bases between them. CDR3 length: 13 residues. Germline CDR1 MNHEY, CDR2 SVGAGI.

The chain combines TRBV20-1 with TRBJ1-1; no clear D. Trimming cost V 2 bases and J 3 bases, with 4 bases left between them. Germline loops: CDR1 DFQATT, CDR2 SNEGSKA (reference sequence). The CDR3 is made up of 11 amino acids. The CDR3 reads CSARRHTEAFF. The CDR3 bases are TGCAGTGCTAGAAGGCACACTGAAGCTTTCTTT.

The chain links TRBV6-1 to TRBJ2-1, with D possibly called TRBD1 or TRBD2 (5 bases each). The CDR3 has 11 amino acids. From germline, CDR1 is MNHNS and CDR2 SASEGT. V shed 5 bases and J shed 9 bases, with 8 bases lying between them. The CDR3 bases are TGTGCCAGCAGTCGTGGGGGTGAGCAGTTCTTC. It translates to CASSRGGEQFF.

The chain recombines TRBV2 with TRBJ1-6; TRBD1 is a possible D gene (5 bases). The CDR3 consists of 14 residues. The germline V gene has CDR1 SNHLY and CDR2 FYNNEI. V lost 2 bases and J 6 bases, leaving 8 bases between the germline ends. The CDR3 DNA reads TGTGCCAGCAGTGAACAGGGTGGTAATTCACCCCTCCACTTT. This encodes CASSEQGGNSPLHF.

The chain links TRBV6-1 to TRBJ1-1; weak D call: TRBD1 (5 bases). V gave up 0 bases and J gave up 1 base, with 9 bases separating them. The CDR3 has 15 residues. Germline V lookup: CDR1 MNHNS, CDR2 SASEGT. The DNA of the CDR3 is TGTGCCAGCAGTGAAGCGGCAGGGACGAACACTGAAGCTTTCTTT. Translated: CASSEAAGTNTEAFF.